Listed below are T cell receptor beta chains from one sample, sequenced in a study of CD8 T cells in ankylosing spondylitis. TCRdb ran MiXCR on the 5' RACE reads and lists one entry per CDR3 protein. The sample records under 300,000 distinct CDR3 sequences, around 9.2% being singletons. Sample: blood, either unsorted or a sorted T cell fraction (not recorded which). These receptor sequences come from a male donor with ankylosing spondylitis or in good health (not recorded which). Both conserved end residues are part of each CDR3. The D gene is left open where the match is weak. Not every row has a clone size; where given, it reads once, few, many or a size class.

>many|TRBV6-1|NA|TRBJ2-1|18
TGTGCCAGCAGTGAAGCGTATGTTCCGGGTAGTTCCTACAATGAGCAGTTCTTC
CASSEAYVPGSSYNEQFF
>few|TRBV27|NA|TRBJ2-7|13
TGTGCCAGCAGAGCGAGGACCGCTTACGAGCAGTACTTC
CASRARTAYEQYF
>many|TRBV12-3/TRBV12-4|NA|TRBJ2-2|13
TGTGCCAGCAGTCTTTATACCACCGGGGAGCTGTTTTTT
CASSLYTTGELFF
>NA|TRBV5-1|TRBD1|TRBJ2-3|15
TGCGCCAGCAGCGGGGGACAGAGTCTTACAGATACGCAGTATTTT
CASSGGQSLTDTQYF
>many|TRBV12-3/TRBV12-4|NA|TRBJ2-1|13
TGTGCCAGCACCCTTAGCGGATACAATGAGCAGTTCTTC
CASTLSGYNEQFF
>many|TRBV27|NA|TRBJ1-1|13
TGTGCCAGCAGTTTCGCGGGGGCTAGCGAAGCTTTCTTT
CASSFAGASEAFF
>few|TRBV7-2|TRBD1|TRBJ1-1|15
TGTGCCAGCAGCTTAGGGCCGGACAGGGGTTCCGAAGCTTTCTTT
CASSLGPDRGSEAFF
>many|TRBV20-1|TRBD1|TRBJ2-5|15
TGCAGTGCTAGAGACGGGCAGGGGGATCGAGAGACCCAGTACTTC
CSARDGQGDRETQYF
>many|TRBV20-1|NA|TRBJ2-1|13
TGCAGTGCTAGGGCCTCTAGCGTTAATGAGCAGTTCTTC
CSARASSVNEQFF
>many|TRBV6-5|TRBD1|TRBJ2-1|15
TGTGCCAGCAGTTACCCTACCGGGACAGGGGGCGAGCAGTTCTTC
CASSYPTGTGGEQFF
>many|TRBV7-2|TRBD1|TRBJ1-2|13
TGTGCCAGCAGCTCTGGGACAGGGATGGGCTACACCTTC
CASSSGTGMGYTF
>NA|TRBV11-2|NA|TRBJ1-4|16
TGTGCCAGCAGCTTAGATTTGCGGGGGGCGCAGGAAAAACTGTTTTTT
CASSLDLRGAQEKLFF
>NA|TRBV7-9|TRBD2|TRBJ2-4|15
TGTGCCAGCAGTTATAGCGGGAGGGAAAAAAACATTCAGTACTTC
CASSYSGREKNIQYF
>many|TRBV29-1|TRBD2|TRBJ2-1|14
TGCAGCGCTGATACTAGCGGTCGTTACAATGAGCAGTTCTTC
CSADTSGRYNEQFF
>many|TRBV7-9|NA|TRBJ2-1|15
TGTGCCAGCAGCTCCCGGGACGGCCATTACAATGAGCAGTTCTTC
CASSSRDGHYNEQFF
>many|TRBV29-1|TRBD1|TRBJ1-1|17
TGCAGCGTTCGGAGTTACAGGGGAACGGGGGGCAACACTGAAGCTTTCTTT
CSVRSYRGTGGNTEAFF
>NA|TRBV14|TRBD1|TRBJ1-6|14
TGTGCCAGCAGTCCGGGGACAGGGAGTTCACCCCTCCACTTT
CASSPGTGSSPLHF
>NA|TRBV10-3|NA|TRBJ2-5|12
TGTGCCATCAGAGGAGCCCAAGAGACCCAGTACTTC
CAIRGAQETQYF
>many|TRBV5-1|NA|TRBJ2-1|14
TGCGCCAGCAGCGTCCGGGACATAGATAATGAGCAGTTCTTC
CASSVRDIDNEQFF
>many|TRBV29-1|NA|TRBJ1-2|12
TGCAGCGGCTTATCTACAGGGTATGGCTACACCTTC
CSGLSTGYGYTF
>NA|TRBV4-1|NA|TRBJ1-1|15
TGCGCCAGCAGCCAAGGACCAGACATGAACACTGAAGCTTTCTTT
CASSQGPDMNTEAFF
>many|TRBV20-1|NA|TRBJ2-1|14
TGCAGTGCTACCCTCCTAGCCGGCTACAATGAGCAGTTCTTC
CSATLLAGYNEQFF
>many|TRBV12-3/TRBV12-4|NA|TRBJ1-5|12
TGTGCCAGCAGTGCCCGGGGGTGGCCCCAGCATTTT
CASSARGWPQHF
>many|TRBV12-3/TRBV12-4|NA|TRBJ1-3|17
TGTGCCAGCAGTTTCCAGGGCCAAAAGGAGGCTGGAAACACCATATATTTT
CASSFQGQKEAGNTIYF
>many|TRBV7-7|TRBD1|TRBJ2-7|13
TGTGCTAGCAGCGCGGACAGGGGCTACGAGCAGTACTTC
CASSADRGYEQYF
>many|TRBV6-5|NA|TRBJ1-1|13
TGTGCCAGCAGTTACAGGCCCTACACTGAAGCTTTCTTT
CASSYRPYTEAFF
>many|TRBV7-9|NA|TRBJ2-5|13
TGTGCCAGCAGCGCTGGGGGGCAAGAGACCCAGTACTTC
CASSAGGQETQYF
>many|TRBV7-2|NA|TRBJ2-7|13
TGTGCCAGCAGCGGAGGGAGCTCCTACGAGCAGTACTTC
CASSGGSSYEQYF
>many|TRBV7-8|NA|TRBJ2-3|19
TGTGCCAGCAGTTATCTTGGATCTAGCGGAGGGGGAAGGACAGATACGCAGTATTTT
CASSYLGSSGGGRTDTQYF
>many|TRBV12-3/TRBV12-4|NA|TRBJ2-1|14
TGTGCCAGCAGTTTAGCCCAAGGGAGGAATGAGCAGTTCTTC
CASSLAQGRNEQFF
>NA|TRBV20-1|NA|TRBJ2-5|12
TGCAGTGCTAGACAGGGGGGAGAGACCCAGTACTTC
CSARQGGETQYF
>few|TRBV12-3/TRBV12-4|TRBD2|TRBJ2-6|19
TGTGCCATCAGTTTAGAGTGGACTAGCGAAGAATCTGGGGCCAACGTCCTGACTTTC
CAISLEWTSEESGANVLTF
>many|TRBV7-9|NA|TRBJ1-5|14
TGTGCCAGCAGCTTAGGGGGGGGGGAGCAGCCCCAGCATTTT
CASSLGGGEQPQHF
>many|TRBV5-1|TRBD1|TRBJ2-7|15
TGCGCCAGCAGCTTGACCGGGACAGGACACTACGAGCAGTACTTC
CASSLTGTGHYEQYF
>NA|TRBV27|TRBD2|TRBJ2-7|14
TGTGCCAGCAGTCGACTAGCGGGAGGAGACGAGCAGTACTTC
CASSRLAGGDEQYF
>many|TRBV27|NA|TRBJ1-2|13
TGTGCCAGCAGTTCAATCCAGGGAGGTGTCGGCACCTTC
CASSSIQGGVGTF
>many|TRBV6-1|TRBD2|TRBJ2-3|14
TGTGCCAGCTGCGTAGCGGGAGATGCAGATACGCAGTATTTT
CASCVAGDADTQYF
>many|TRBV3-1|NA|TRBJ2-3|12
TGTGCCAGCAGCCACGGAGCAGATACGCAGTATTTT
CASSHGADTQYF
>NA|TRBV20-1|TRBD1|TRBJ1-2|15
TGCAGTGCTAGAGATCCAGGACAGGGTGTCTATGGCTACACCTTC
CSARDPGQGVYGYTF
>many|TRBV7-3|NA|TRBJ2-3|16
TGTGCCAGCAGCTTAACTGGACGCCCAAATACAGATACGCAGTATTTT
CASSLTGRPNTDTQYF
>many|TRBV7-2|TRBD1|TRBJ1-2|14
TGTGCCAGCAGCTTAGACAGGGGACCCTATGGCTACACCTTC
CASSLDRGPYGYTF
>NA|TRBV4-1|NA|TRBJ1-5|14
TGCGCCAGCAGCCAACGAGAGGGCAATCAGCCCCAGCATTTT
CASSQREGNQPQHF
>many|TRBV6-6|NA|TRBJ1-2|10
TGTGCCGCCCGGCAGGGTGGCTACACCTTC
CAARQGGYTF
>NA|TRBV2|NA|TRBJ1-4|15
TGTGCCAGCAGTGAAGCGCGCGGGGGAGGGGAAAAACTGTTTTTT
CASSEARGGGEKLFF
>NA|TRBV5-1|NA|TRBJ1-2|16
TGCGCCAGCAGCTTGGCGGGACGCCAACCTAACTATGGCTACACCTTC
CASSLAGRQPNYGYTF
>many|TRBV9|NA|TRBJ1-3|11
TGTGCCAGCAGCCCACGAAACACCATATATTTT
CASSPRNTIYF